The clone carrying this T cell receptor beta chain occurred once. The data were taken from a study of PD-L1 blockade in urothelial cancer. Looking at the study overall: Patients started atezolizumab around 2014, 1,200 mg intravenously every 3 weeks.

The time point was: pretreatment peripheral blood. The CDR3 is 12 amino acids. The germline gives CDR1 SGHNT, CDR2 YYREEE (reference sequence). V dropped 4 bases and J dropped 11; count of bases not matched to a gene: 7. Assay: immunoSEQ multiplex PCR; the TCRdb copy retains only in-frame clones and omits some. The table has 86,000 or so clones, roughly 84% seen once. The chain couples TRBV5-4 to TRBJ1-1; 8 bases are a match to TRBD1. Sequences were derived from PBMCs, sampled around atezolizumab (anti-PD-L1) treatment. The clonotype comes from a man between 60 and 75 years old with urothelial cancer. Written as DNA, the CDR3 is TGTGCCAGCAGCCGGACAGGGTTAGCTGCTTTCTTT. Residues: CASSRTGLAAFF.